The source of this TCR beta chain is a study of T cell changes during pregnancy in multiple sclerosis (dated by TCRdb to the late 2010s). Some background on the complete study: The study looked at changes in the T cell repertoire across pregnancy in women with multiple sclerosis.

As regards this clone: The antigen it recognizes is unknown. The record has no base qualities; no much larger clone is one base away.

The CDR3 runs 12 amino acids, cysteine and phenylalanine included. Only the CDR3 DNA is retained, 36 bases long and in frame from the first base. V is reduced by 5 bases and J by 4 bases, leaving a spacing of 9 bases between them. CDR1 LNHNV and CDR2 YYDKDF were looked up in the germline V gene (reference sequence). Libraries were constructed by the immunoSEQ multiplex PCR assay. The table was pulled from immuneACCESS by TCRdb, which kept in-frame rearrangements only. Such tables lose some clones; where checked, under half of the loss comes from unresolved V genes, and the rest has no known cause. The sample profile shows 85,000 to 90,000 clones; about 91% of them were found once. The top ten clones comprise around 1.7% of the sample.

This TCR derives from a female donor in good health, enrolled as a control in a pregnancy study. This chain is built from TRBV15 and TRBJ2-7; a tentative D call is TRBD1 (6 bases match). The sequencing here drew on peripheral blood, taken in the first trimester of pregnancy. The nucleotide sequence reads as follows: TGTGCCACCAGCGGTCAGGGGTACGAGCAGTACTTC. It encodes CATSGQGYEQYF.